This TCR beta chain was identified during a study of cytomegalovirus exposure and HLA in healthy donors. Study-wide results and caveats: The authors listed 164 TCR beta chains as cytomegalovirus-associated.

About this clone itself: Its matching antigen is unknown.

Germline assignment: CDR1 MNHNY and CDR2 SVGAGI (reference sequence). V lost 6 bases, J lost 3 bases, and 15 bases lay in between. This CDR3 has 14 residues. Researchers ran the PCR with 60 Vbeta and 13 Jbeta primers. Clones were sequenced by immunoSEQ multiplex PCR, and TCRdb holds only the in-frame ones, with some missing. The sample contains more than 80,000 clones, about 72% of which appear only once. This TCR derives from a woman between 55 and 75 years old in good health and CMV-seropositive. The J gene is TRBJ2-7, the V gene TRBV6-6, with a possible D match to TRBD1 (6 bases). The source material was PBMCs. CDR3 coding DNA: TGTGCCAGCAGCTTACAGGGAAACCTCTACGAGCAGTACTTC. As protein: CASSLQGNLYEQYF.